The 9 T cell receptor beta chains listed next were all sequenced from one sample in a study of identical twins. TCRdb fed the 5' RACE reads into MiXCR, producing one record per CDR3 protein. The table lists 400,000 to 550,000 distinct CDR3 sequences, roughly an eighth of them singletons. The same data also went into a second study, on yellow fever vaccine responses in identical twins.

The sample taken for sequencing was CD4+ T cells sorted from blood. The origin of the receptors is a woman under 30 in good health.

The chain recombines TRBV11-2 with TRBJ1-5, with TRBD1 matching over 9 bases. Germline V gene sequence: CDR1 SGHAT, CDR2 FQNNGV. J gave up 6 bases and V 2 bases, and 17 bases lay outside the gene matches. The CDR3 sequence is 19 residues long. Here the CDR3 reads CASSLRPGQGSVSGQPQHF. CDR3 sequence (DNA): TGTGCCAGCAGCTTAAGACCGGGACAGGGTTCGGTATCGGGTCAGCCCCAGCATTTT.

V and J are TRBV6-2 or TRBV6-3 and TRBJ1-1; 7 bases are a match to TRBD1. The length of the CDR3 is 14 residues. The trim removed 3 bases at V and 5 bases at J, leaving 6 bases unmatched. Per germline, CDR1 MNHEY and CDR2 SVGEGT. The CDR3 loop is CASSYPGGRTEAFF. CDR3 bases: TGTGCCAGCAGTTATCCAGGGGGACGTACTGAAGCTTTCTTT.

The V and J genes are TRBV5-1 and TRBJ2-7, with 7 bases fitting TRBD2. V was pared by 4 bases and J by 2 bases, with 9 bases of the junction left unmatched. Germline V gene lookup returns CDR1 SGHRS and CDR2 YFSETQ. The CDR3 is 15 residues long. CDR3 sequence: CASSREWEGPYEQYF. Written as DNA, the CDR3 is TGCGCCAGCAGCCGGGAGTGGGAGGGCCCCTACGAGCAGTACTTC.

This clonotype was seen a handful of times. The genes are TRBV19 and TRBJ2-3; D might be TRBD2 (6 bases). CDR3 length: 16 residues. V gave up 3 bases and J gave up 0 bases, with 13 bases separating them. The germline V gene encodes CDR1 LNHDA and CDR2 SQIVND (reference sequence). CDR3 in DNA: TGTGCCAGTAGTATCTACGGGAGAAGCAGCACAGATACGCAGTATTTT. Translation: CASSIYGRSSTDTQYF.

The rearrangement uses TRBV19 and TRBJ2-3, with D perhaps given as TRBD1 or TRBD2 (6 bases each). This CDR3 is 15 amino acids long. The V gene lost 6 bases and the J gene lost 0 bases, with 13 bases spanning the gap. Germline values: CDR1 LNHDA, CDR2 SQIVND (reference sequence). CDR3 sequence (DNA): TGTGCCAGTAGCTACGGGGGCGGCAGCACAGATACGCAGTATTTT. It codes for CASSYGGGSTDTQYF.

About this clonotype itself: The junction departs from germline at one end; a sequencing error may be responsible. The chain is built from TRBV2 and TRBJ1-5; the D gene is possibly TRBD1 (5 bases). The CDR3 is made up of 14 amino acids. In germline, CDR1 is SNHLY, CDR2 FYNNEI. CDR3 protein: CASSGTKQNQSQHF. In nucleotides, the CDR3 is TGTGCCAGCAGTGGGACAAAGCAGAATCAGTCCCAGCATTTT.

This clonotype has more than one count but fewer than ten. The DNA for the CDR3 is TGTGCCAGCAGCGGGGTCGGGGGCGGTGAGCAGTTCTTC. Amino acid sequence: CASSGVGGGEQFF. The chain has TRBV6-2 or TRBV6-3 and TRBJ2-1, with D perhaps assigned TRBD1 or TRBD2 (6 bases each). This CDR3 is built from 13 residues. The V gene's germline CDR1 is MNHEY and CDR2 SVGEGT. V shed 6 bases and J shed 9 bases, with 15 bases lying between them.

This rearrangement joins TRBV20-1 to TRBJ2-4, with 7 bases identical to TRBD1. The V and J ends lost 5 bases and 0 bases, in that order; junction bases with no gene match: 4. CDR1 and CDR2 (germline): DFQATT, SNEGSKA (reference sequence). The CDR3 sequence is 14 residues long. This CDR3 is CSAWDSLAKNIQYF. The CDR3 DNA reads TGCAGTGCTTGGGACAGTCTAGCCAAAAACATTCAGTACTTC.

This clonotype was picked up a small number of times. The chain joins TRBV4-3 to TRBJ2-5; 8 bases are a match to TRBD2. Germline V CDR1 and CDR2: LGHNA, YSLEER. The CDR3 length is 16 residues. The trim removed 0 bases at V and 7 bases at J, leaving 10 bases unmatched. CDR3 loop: CASSQDDTSGVGTQYF. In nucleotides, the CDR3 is TGCGCCAGCAGCCAAGATGACACTAGCGGTGTGGGGACCCAGTACTTC.